The entry below describes one T cell receptor (beta chain). The sample is drawn from a study of blood T cells in healthy people across ages. It was with a sample-barcoded 5' primer and a J-beta primer mix that a second PCR of about 7 to 12 cycles was run. TCRdb fed the 5' RACE reads into MiXCR, producing one record per CDR3 protein. Of 890,000 or so distinct CDR3 sequences in the sample, under 80% were seen once. Germline CDR1 is MGHRA and CDR2 is YSYEKL. V lost 3 bases to trimming and J lost 5 bases, with 15 bases between them. The CDR3 spans 15 residues. The chain employs TRBV4-1 and TRBJ2-3, with D maybe TRBD2 (5 bases). The sequence came from a man aged 30 to 45 in good health. The sample was blood. The CDR3 sequence is CASSQAEGVGDTQYF. The CDR3 DNA reads TGCGCCAGCAGCCAGGCCGAGGGTGTGGGAGATACGCAGTATTTT.